What follows describes a single TCR beta chain. This entry is derived from a study of blood T cell repertoires in COVID-19. Study summary: PBMCs, B-cell-depleted T cells, or T cells were the source of the cDNA or gDNA that made up the material.

Per the study methods: Reference gene primer amplification in the assay estimated nucleated cell counts. This table comes from immunoSEQ multiplex PCR, and its TCRdb copy is limited to in-frame clones, with some not included. V and J calls and clone size are those listed in that table; D and trimming were worked out from the DNA. The table shows 410,000 or so clones, with approximately 90% occurring only once. Patients from Seattle were sampled longitudinally, starting during active infection. The CDR3 totals 14 residues. Germline V gene data show CDR1 as MNHEY and CDR2 as SMNVEV (reference sequence). V was clipped by 7 bases and J by 5 bases, with 17 bases between them.

The clonotype was recovered from a woman aged 35 to 49 with COVID-19, enrolled during active disease. The sample was peripheral blood. The rearrangement joins TRBV27 to TRBJ1-1; D not resolved. CDR3 residues: CASNRGPERTEAFF. The CDR3 DNA reads as TGTGCCAGCAACCGAGGTCCGGAGAGGACTGAAGCTTTCTTT.